This T cell receptor beta chain comes out of a study of T-cell reconstitution after alpha-beta-depleted transplantation in children. Broader study findings: It was newly produced T cells that mostly accounted for T-cell counts and diversity one year after transplant. Some patients showed high day-60 TCRbeta diversity, which derived from surviving recipient T cells and thymic progenitors. The origin of alpha-beta T cells about two months after transplant was reportedly several hundred expanded graft clones.

With regard to this clonotype: Its target is not known.

Unique molecular identifiers were used to barcode this TCRbeta library. TCRdb analysed the PCR reads with MiXCR anew, one entry per CDR3 protein. The sample has 450,000 to 550,000 distinct CDR3 sequences, about an eighth seen once; the top ten hold 13% to 15%. The germline CDR1 and CDR2 sequences are SNHLY and FYNNEI. CDR3 length: 15 amino acids. V was clipped by 8 bases and J by 6 bases; unmatched bases: 7. The TCR sequence derives from a female patient aged 2 to 10 who had a stem cell transplant for aplastic anemia, so the T cells may come from the graft donor. The chain carries TRBV2 and TRBJ2-2; 12 positions match TRBD1. The sample here was PBMCs, mostly from graft donor cells, taken 180 days after TCRalphabeta/CD19-depleted stem cell transplant. This CDR3 reads CASGPGQGASGELFF. CDR3 nucleotides: TGTGCCAGCGGTCCGGGACAGGGGGCGTCCGGGGAGCTGTTTTTT.